The 2 T cell receptor beta chains below all came from one sample that was sequenced in a study of cytomegalovirus exposure and HLA in healthy donors. PCR primers comprised 60 Vbeta and 13 Jbeta primers. The protocol was immunoSEQ multiplex PCR, while the TCRdb copy is restricted to in-frame clones and leaves out a portion. The repertoire includes around 140,000 clones, 76% of them detected once, and under 2% sits in the top ten. The sample comprised PBMCs. The receptors come from a female donor in good health and CMV-seropositive.

This chain uses TRBV29-1 with TRBJ1-2; 9 bases align to TRBD1. The CDR3 extends over 16 amino acids. Per the germline V gene, CDR1 is SQVTM and CDR2 is ANQGSEA. Trimming took 1 base from V and 4 from J; bases not matched to a gene: 10. The CDR3 spells CSVEAGTGPIGYGYTF. The CDR3 DNA reads TGCAGCGTTGAAGCCGGGACAGGGCCTATAGGCTATGGCTACACCTTC.

The chain joins TRBV11-2 to TRBJ2-5; 11 bases are shared with TRBD2. CDR1 and CDR2 from the germline V gene are SGHAT and FQNNGV. V was pared by 0 bases and J by 5 bases, with 8 bases of the junction left unmatched. This CDR3 is 17 amino acids long. Written as DNA, the CDR3 is TGTGCCAGCAGCTTAGATGGGTGGGCTAGCGGGGGGGAGACCCAGTACTTC. Its protein is CASSLDGWASGGETQYF.